This TCR beta chain was observed in a study of blood T cell repertoires in COVID-19. About the study: The United States, Italy and Spain supplied acute and convalescent COVID-19 samples. PBMCs, B-cell-depleted T cells, or T cells provided the cDNA or gDNA that made up the material.

Study processing details: Reference gene primer amplification in the assay estimated nucleated cell counts. Some clones are missing from TCRdb's copy, which holds only in-frame ones; the method was immunoSEQ multiplex PCR. From that table come the V and J calls and clone size; the DNA was used to work out D and trimming. The sample has about 220,000 clones; around 83% are singletons. From germline, CDR1 is WSHSY and CDR2 SAAADI. CDR3 length: 11 amino acids. The ends were cut back, 4 bases at V and 9 bases at J, with 10 bases in the middle. This clonotype was obtained from a man aged 45-65 years with active or convalescent COVID-19. Material for sequencing was peripheral blood. V is TRBV10-2 and J is TRBJ2-7, with D possibly matching TRBD2 (5 bases). The CDR3, as DNA: TGCGCCAGCAGTGGAGGGATCGGGCAGTACGTC. Translated, it gives CASSGGIGQYV.